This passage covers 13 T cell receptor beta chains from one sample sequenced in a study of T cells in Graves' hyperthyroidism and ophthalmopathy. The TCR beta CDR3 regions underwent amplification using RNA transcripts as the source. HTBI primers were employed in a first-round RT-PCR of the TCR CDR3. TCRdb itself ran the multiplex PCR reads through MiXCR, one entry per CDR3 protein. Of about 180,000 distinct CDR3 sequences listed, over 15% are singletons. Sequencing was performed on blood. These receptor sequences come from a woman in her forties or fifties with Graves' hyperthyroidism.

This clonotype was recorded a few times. For the CDR3, the DNA is TGTGCCAGCAGCCCAGATCTTAACTATGGCTACACCTTC. Protein: CASSPDLNYGYTF. The chain uses TRBV7-6 and TRBJ1-2; D is undetermined. V lost 5 bases and J lost 1, with 8 bases in between. The CDR3 is 13 residues long. Per the germline V gene, CDR1 is SGHVS and CDR2 is FNYEAQ.

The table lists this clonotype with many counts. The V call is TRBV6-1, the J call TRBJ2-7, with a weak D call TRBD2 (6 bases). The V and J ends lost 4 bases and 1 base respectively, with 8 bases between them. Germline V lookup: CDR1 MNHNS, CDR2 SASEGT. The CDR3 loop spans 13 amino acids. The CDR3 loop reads CASSGGDSYEQYF. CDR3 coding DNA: TGTGCCAGCAGTGGGGGGGATTCCTACGAGCAGTACTTC.

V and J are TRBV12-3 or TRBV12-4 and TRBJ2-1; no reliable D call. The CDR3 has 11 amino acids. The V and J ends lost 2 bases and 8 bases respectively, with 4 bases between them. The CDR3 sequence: CASSLRYEQFF. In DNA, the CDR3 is TGTGCCAGCAGTTTACGGTATGAGCAGTTCTTC.

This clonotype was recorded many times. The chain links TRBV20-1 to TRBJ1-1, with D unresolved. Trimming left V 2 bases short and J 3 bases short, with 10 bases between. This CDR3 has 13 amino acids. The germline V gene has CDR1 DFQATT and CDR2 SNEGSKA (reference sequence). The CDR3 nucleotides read TGCAGTGCTAGAACCCCGGTCGACACTGAAGCTTTCTTT. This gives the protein CSARTPVDTEAFF.

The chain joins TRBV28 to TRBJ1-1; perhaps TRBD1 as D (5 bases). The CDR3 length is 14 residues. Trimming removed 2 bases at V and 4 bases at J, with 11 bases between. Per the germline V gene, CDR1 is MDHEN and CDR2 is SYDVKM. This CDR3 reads CASSLGAGSTEAFF. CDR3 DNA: TGTGCCAGCAGTTTAGGGGCAGGGAGCACTGAAGCTTTCTTT.

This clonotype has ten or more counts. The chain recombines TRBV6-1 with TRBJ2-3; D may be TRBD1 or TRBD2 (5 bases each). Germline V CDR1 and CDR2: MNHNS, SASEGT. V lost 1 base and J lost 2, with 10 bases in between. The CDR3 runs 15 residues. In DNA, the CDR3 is TGTGCCAGCAGTGAAGAGGGGACCACCACAGATACGCAGTATTTT. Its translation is CASSEEGTTTDTQYF.

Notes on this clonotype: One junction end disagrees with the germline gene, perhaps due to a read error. DNA for the CDR3: TGTGCCAGCAGCCCCAGAGGGACTCAAGAAGAGACCCAGTACTTT. Its protein is CASSPRGTQEETQYF. The chain employs TRBV3-1 and TRBJ2-5, with TRBD2 as a possible D gene (6 bases). Germline CDR1 is LGHDT and CDR2 is YNNKEL (reference sequence). This CDR3 contains 15 residues.

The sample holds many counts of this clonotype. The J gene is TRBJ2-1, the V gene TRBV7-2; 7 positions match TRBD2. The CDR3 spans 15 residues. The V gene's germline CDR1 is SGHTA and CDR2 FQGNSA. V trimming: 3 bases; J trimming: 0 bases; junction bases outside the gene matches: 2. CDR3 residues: CASSFGGTSYNEQFF. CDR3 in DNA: TGTGCCAGCAGCTTCGGGGGGACCTCCTACAATGAGCAGTTCTTC.

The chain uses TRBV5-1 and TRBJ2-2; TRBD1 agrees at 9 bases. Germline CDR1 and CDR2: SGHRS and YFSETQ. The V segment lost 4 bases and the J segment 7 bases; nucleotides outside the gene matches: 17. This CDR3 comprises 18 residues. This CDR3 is CASSVLSPGQGFVGELFF. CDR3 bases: TGCGCCAGCAGCGTCCTGTCTCCGGGACAGGGATTCGTCGGGGAGCTGTTTTTT. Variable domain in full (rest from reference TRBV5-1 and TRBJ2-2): KAGVTQTPRYLIKTRGQQVTLSCSPISGHRSVSWYQQTPGQGLQFLFEYFSETQRNKGNFPGRFSGRQFSNSRSEMNVSTLELGDSALYLCASSVLSPGQGFVGELFFGEGSRLTVL.

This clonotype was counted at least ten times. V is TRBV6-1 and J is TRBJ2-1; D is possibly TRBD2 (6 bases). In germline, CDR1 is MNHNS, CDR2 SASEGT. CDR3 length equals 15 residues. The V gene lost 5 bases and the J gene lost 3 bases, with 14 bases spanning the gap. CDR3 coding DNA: TGTGCCAGCAGTTTAGGGAGGTGGGACTACAATGAGCAGTTCTTC. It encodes CASSLGRWDYNEQFF.

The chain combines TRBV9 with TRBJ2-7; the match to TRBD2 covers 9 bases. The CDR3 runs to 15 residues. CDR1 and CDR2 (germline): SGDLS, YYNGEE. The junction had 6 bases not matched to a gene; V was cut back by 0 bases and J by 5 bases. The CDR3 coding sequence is TGTGCCAGCAGCGTAGGAGCGGGGGGCCCCAACGAGCAGTACTTC. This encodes CASSVGAGGPNEQYF.

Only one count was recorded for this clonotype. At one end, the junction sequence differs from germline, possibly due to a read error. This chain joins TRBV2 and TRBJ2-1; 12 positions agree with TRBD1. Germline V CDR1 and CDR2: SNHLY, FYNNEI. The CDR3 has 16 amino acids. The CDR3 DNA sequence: TGTGCCAGCAGTGTCGGGACAGGGGGCAGCTACAATGAGCAGTCCTTC. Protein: CASSVGTGGSYNEQSF.

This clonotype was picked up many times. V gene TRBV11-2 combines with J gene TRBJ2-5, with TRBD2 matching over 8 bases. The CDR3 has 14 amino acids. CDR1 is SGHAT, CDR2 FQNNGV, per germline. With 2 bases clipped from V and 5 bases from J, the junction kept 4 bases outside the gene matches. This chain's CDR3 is CASSLNRGGETQYF. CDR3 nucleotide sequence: TGTGCCAGCAGCTTAAATCGCGGGGGGGAGACCCAGTACTTC.